One T cell receptor (beta chain) is described in this entry. Its antigen is as yet unknown. Researchers ran the PCR with 60 Vbeta and 13 Jbeta primers. The method was immunoSEQ multiplex PCR; TCRdb's version includes in-frame clones alone and lacks a portion of them. The sample holds approximately 140,000 clones. The sample is drawn from a study of cytomegalovirus exposure and HLA in healthy donors. Study conclusions and caveats: Serostatus for CMV was the only available immune exposure information.

The TCR sequence derives from a man aged 40-49 years in good health and CMV-seronegative. Sequencing input: PBMCs.

CDR3: CASSIRSTTNEKLFF. Here the CDR3 DNA reads TGTGCCAGTAGTATACGGTCTACGACTAATGAAAAACTGTTTTTT. The chain couples TRBV19 to TRBJ1-4; no definite D call. Trimming left V 2 bases short and J 2 bases short, with 9 bases between. The CDR3 runs to 15 residues. The germline V gene has CDR1 LNHDA and CDR2 SQIVND (reference sequence).